A single sample is the source of the 4 T cell receptor beta chains below, sequenced in a study of CD8 T cells in Susac syndrome. An input of about 0.5 to 1 ug of RNA was subjected to reverse transcription using random hexamers. Each CDR3 protein gets one entry after TCRdb re-called the immunoSEQ multiplex PCR reads with MiXCR. This repertoire shows around 140,000 distinct CDR3 sequences, roughly 94% found once; its top ten account for 0.07% to 0.1%. The sequenced material came from CD4+ T cells from PBMCs. These receptors were taken from a human donor in good health.

V gene TRBV5-1 combines with J gene TRBJ2-1; D not resolved. Per the germline V gene, CDR1 is SGHRS and CDR2 is YFSETQ. Trimming took 3 bases from V and 8 from J, leaving 15 bases between them. This CDR3 contains 14 residues. Here the CDR3 DNA reads TGCGCCAGCAGCTCGGGCTTCCCGAGCGATGAGCAGTTCTTC. It yields the protein CASSSGFPSDEQFF.

The chain carries TRBV6-6 and TRBJ1-1; 8 bases map to TRBD1. There are 15 residues in the CDR3. Looked up from germline, CDR1 is MNHNY and CDR2 is SVGAGI (reference sequence). Trimming at V came to 4 bases and at J to 1 base, leaving 5 bases not matched to a gene. Written as DNA, the CDR3 is TGTGCCAGCAGTTCACCAGACAGGGGGAACACTGAAGCTTTCTTT. Translation gives CASSSPDRGNTEAFF.

The chain uses TRBV11-3 and TRBJ2-2; 9 bases are a match to TRBD1. The CDR3 is 15 amino acids. Unmatched junction bases numbered 7, after V lost 4 bases and J lost 7 bases. Germline-derived CDR1 and CDR2 are SGHNT and YENEEA. CDR3 region: CASSSGTGNFGELFF. The DNA of the CDR3 is TGTGCCAGCAGCTCCGGGACAGGGAATTTCGGGGAGCTGTTTTTT.

The V call is TRBV5-1, the J call TRBJ2-2; perhaps TRBD2 as D (6 bases). Trimming cost V 2 bases and J 0 bases, with 17 bases left between them. Germline V gene data show CDR1 as SGHRS and CDR2 as YFSETQ. The CDR3 runs 18 residues. The CDR3: CASSLSGGLISNTGELFF. The CDR3 nucleotides are TGCGCCAGCAGCTTAAGTGGAGGGCTTATATCGAACACCGGGGAGCTGTTTTTT.